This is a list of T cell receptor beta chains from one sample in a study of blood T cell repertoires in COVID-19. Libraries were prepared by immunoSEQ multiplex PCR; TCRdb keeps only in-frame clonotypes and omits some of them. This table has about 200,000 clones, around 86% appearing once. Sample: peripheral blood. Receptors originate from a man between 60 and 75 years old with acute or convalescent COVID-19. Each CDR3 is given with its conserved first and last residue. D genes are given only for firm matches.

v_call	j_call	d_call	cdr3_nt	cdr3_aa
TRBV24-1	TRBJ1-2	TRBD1	TGTGCCACCAGTGACCTGGAACAGGGGCACGGCTACACCTTC	CATSDLEQGHGYTF
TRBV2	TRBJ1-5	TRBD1	TGTGCCAGCAGTGAGGAAAGACAGGGGTTGAGCAATCAGCCCCAGCATTTT	CASSEERQGLSNQPQHF
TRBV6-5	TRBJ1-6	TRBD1	TGTGCCAGCAGCCAAGGACAGGGAAGCTCACCCCTCCACTTT	CASSQGQGSSPLHF
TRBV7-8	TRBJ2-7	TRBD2	TGTGCCAGCACCGCCACCGGGACTAGCGGAGGGATTACCTACGAGCAGTACTTC	CASTATGTSGGITYEQYF
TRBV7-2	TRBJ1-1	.	TGTGCCAGCAGCCCACAGGGCACGAACACTGAAGCTTTCTTT	CASSPQGTNTEAFF
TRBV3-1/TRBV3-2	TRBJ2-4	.	TGTGCCAGCAGCCAAGGGGACTCGCGACTAGCCAAAAACATTCAGTACTTC	CASSQGDSRLAKNIQYF
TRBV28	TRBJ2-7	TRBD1	TGTGCCAGCAGCAGCCCGGGACAGGGTTTCTACGAGCAGTACTTC	CASSSPGQGFYEQYF
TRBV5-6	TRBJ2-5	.	TGTGCCAGCAGCCGGCGGGAGACCCAGTACTTC	CASSRRETQYF
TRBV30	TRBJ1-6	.	TGTGCCTGGAAACAGGACAATAATTCACCCCTCCACTTT	CAWKQDNNSPLHF
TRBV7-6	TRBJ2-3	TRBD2	TGTGCCAGCAGCTCAAATAGCGGGGCCAGCACAGATACGCAGTATTTT	CASSSNSGASTDTQYF
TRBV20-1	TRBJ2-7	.	TGCAGTGCTAGTGGTAGTAGGGGTGTATACGAGCAGTACTTC	CSASGSRGVYEQYF
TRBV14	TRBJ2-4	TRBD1	TGTGCCAGCAGCCAAGGGACAGGGTGGAACATTCAGTACTTC	CASSQGTGWNIQYF
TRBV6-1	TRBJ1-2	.	TGTGCCAGCAGTGATCGGTGGGGCTACACCTTC	CASSDRWGYTF